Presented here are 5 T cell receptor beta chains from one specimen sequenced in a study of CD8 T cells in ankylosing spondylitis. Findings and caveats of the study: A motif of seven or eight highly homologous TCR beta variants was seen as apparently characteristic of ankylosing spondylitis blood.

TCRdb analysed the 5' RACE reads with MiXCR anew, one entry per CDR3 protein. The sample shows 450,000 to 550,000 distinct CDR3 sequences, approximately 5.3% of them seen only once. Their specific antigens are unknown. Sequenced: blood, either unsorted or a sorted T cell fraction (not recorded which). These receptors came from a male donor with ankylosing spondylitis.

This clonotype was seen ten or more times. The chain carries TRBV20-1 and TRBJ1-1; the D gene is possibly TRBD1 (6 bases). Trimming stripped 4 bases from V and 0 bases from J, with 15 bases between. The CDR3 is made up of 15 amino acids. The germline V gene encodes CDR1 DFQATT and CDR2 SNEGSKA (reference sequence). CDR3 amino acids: CSAKTLGTLNTEAFF. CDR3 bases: TGCAGTGCTAAAACCCTCGGGACATTGAACACTGAAGCTTTCTTT.

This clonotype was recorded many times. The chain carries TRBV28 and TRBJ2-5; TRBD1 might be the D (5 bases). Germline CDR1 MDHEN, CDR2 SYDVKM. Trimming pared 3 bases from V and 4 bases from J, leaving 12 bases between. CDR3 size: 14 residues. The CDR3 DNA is TGTGCCAGCAGTTTGTGGGGCGGTTTAGAGACCCAGTACTTC. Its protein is CASSLWGGLETQYF. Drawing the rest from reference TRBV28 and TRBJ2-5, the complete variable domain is DVKVTQSSRYLVKRTGEKVFLECVQDMDHENMFWYRQDPGLGLRLIYFSYDVKMKEKGDIPEGYSVSREKKERFSLILESASTNQTSMYLCASSLWGGLETQYFGPGTRLLVL.

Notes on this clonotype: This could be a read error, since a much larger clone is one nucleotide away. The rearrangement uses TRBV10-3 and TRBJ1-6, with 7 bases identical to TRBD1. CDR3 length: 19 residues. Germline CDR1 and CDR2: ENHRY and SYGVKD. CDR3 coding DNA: TGTCCCATCAGTGATATCCCGAGACAGGGCGGCTCCTATAATTCACCCCTCCACTTT. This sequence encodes CPISDIPRQGGSYNSPLHF.

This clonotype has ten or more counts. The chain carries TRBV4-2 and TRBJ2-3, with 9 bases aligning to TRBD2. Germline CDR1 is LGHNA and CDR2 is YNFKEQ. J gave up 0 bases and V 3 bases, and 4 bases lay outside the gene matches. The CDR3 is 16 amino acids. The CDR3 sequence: CASSQRLAASTDTQYF. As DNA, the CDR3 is TGTGCCAGCAGCCAGAGACTAGCGGCTAGCACAGATACGCAGTATTTT.

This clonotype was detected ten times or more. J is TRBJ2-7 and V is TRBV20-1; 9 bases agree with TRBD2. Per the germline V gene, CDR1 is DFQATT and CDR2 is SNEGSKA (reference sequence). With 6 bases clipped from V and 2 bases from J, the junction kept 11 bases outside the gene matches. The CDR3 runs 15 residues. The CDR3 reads CSADTAAGGPYEQYF. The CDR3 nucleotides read TGCAGTGCCGACACTGCAGCGGGGGGACCCTACGAGCAGTACTTC.